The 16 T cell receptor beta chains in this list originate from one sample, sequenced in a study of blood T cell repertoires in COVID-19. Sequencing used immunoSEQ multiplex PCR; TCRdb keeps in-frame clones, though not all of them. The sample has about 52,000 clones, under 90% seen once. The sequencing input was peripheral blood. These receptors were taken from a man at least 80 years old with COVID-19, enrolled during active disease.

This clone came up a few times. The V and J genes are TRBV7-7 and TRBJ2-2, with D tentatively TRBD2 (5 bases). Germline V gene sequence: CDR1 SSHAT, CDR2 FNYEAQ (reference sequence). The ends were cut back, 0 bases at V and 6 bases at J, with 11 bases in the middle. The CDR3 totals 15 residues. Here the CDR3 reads CASSLAYSGAGELFF. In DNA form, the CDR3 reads TGTGCCAGCAGCTTAGCGTACAGCGGAGCCGGGGAGCTGTTTTTT.

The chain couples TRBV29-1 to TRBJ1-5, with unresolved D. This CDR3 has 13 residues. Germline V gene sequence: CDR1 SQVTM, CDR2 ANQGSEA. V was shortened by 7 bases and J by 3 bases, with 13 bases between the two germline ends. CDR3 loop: CSATVTVNQPQHF. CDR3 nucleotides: TGCAGCGCTACGGTAACAGTCAATCAGCCCCAGCATTTT.

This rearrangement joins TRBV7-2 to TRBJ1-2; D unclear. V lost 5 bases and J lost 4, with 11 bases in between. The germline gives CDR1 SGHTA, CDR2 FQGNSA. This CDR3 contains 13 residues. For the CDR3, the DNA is TGTGCCAGCAGCCTCGACACCACCTATGGCTACACCTTC. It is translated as CASSLDTTYGYTF.

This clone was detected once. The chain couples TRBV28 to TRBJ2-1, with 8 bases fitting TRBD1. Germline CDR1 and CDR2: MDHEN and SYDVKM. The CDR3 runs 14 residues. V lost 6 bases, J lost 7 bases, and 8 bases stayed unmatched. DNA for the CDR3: TGTGCCAGCAGGTTCTTTCAGGGGGCAAATGAGCAGTTCTTC. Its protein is CASRFFQGANEQFF.

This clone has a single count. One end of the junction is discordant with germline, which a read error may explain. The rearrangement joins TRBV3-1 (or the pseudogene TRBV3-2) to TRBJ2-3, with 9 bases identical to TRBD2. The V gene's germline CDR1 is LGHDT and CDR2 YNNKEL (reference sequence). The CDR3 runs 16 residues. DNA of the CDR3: TGTGCCAGCAGGCAAGTGGCGGGGGGGCGCCCAGATACGCAGTATTTT. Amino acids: CASRQVAGGRPDTQYF.

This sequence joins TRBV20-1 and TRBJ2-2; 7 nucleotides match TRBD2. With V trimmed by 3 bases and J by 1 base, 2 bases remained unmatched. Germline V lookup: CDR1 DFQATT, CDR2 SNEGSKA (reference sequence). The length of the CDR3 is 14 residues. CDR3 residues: CSASGLENTGELFF. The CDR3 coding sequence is TGCAGTGCTAGTGGACTAGAGAACACCGGGGAGCTGTTTTTT.

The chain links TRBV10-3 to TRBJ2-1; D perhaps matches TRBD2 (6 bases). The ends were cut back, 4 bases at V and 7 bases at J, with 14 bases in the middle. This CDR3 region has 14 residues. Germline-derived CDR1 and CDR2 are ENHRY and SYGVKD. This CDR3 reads CAISVAGSRNEQFF. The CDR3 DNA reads TGTGCCATCAGTGTAGCCGGGAGCCGGAATGAGCAGTTCTTC.

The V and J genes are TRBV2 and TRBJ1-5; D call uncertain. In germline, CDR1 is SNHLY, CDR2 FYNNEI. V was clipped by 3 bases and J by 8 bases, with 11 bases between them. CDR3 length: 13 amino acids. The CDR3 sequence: CASSDFLAEPQHF. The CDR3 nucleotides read TGTGCCAGCAGTGACTTCCTCGCGGAGCCCCAGCATTTT.

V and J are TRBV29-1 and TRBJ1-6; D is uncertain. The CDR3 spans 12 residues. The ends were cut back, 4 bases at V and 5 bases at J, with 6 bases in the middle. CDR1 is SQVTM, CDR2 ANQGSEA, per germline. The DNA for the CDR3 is TGCAGCGTTGGTGGAGATAATTCACCCCTCCACTTT. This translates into CSVGGDNSPLHF. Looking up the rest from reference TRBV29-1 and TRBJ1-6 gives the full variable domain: SAVISQKPSRDICQRGTSLTIQCQVDSQVTMMFWYRQQPGQSLTLIATANQGSEATYESGFVIDKFPISRPNLTFSTLTVSNMSPEDSSIYLCSVGGDNSPLHFGNGTRLTVT.

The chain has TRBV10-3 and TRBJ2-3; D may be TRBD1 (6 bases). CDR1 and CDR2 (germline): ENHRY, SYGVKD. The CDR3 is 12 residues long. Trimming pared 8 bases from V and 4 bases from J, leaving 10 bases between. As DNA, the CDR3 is TGTGCCATCTCGGCAGGGGCAGATACGCAGTATTTT. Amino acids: CAISAGADTQYF.

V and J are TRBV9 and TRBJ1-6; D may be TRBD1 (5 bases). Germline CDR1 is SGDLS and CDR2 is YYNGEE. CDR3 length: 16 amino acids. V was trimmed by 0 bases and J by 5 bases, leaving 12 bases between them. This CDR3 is CASSVGVRVDNSPLHF. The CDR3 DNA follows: TGTGCCAGCAGCGTAGGGGTCAGGGTGGATAATTCACCCCTCCACTTT.

CDR3 amino acids: CASSSPGQTDTQYF. The CDR3 nucleotides read TGTGCCAGCAGCTCACCGGGACAGACGGATACGCAGTATTTT. This chain uses TRBV5-5 with TRBJ2-3, with 7 bases matching TRBD1. This CDR3 comprises 14 residues. The germline gives CDR1 SGHKS, CDR2 YYEKEE (reference sequence). Trimming removed 3 bases from V and 6 bases from J; junction bases left unmatched: 7.

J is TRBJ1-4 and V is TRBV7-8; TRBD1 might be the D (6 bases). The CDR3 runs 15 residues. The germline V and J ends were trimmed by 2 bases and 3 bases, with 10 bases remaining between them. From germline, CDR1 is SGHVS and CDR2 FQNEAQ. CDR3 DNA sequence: TGTGCCAGCAGCTTATCAGGGGCACCTAATGAAAAACTGTTTTTT. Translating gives CASSLSGAPNEKLFF. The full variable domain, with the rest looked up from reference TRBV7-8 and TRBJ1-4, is GAGVSQSPRYKVAKRGQDVALRCDPISGHVSLFWYQQALGQGPEFLTYFQNEAQLDKSGLPSDRFFAERPEGSVSTLKIQRTQQEDSAVYLCASSLSGAPNEKLFFGSGTQLSVL.

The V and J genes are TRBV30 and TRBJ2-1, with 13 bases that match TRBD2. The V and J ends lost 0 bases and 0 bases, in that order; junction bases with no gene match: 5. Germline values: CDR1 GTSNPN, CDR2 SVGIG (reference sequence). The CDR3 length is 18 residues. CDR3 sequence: CAWSVLAGGLSSYNEQFF. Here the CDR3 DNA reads TGTGCCTGGAGTGTACTAGCGGGGGGGTTGAGCTCCTACAATGAGCAGTTCTTC.

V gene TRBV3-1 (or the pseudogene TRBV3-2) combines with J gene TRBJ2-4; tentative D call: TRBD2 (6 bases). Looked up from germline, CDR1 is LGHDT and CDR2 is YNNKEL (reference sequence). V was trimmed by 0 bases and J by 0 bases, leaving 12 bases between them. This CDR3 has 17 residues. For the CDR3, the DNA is TGTGCCAGCAGCCAAGATTCCGGGGGTCTAGCCAAAAACATTCAGTACTTC. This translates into CASSQDSGGLAKNIQYF.

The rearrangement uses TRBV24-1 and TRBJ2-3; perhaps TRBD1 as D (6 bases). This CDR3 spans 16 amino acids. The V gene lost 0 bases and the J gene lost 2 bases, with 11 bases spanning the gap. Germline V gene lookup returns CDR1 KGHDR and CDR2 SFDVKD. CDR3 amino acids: CATSDLGGHNTDTQYF. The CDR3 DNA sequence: TGTGCCACCAGTGATTTGGGGGGCCACAACACAGATACGCAGTATTTT.